These 2 T cell receptor beta chains were sequenced from one sample in a study of Ad26.COV2.S vaccination and SARS-CoV-2 variants. The protocol was immunoSEQ multiplex PCR, while the TCRdb copy is restricted to in-frame clones and leaves out a portion. The sample comprises 300,000 to 400,000 clones, approximately 90% of which are singletons, and 3% to 4% rests with the top ten. The starting material was peripheral blood, obtained after recovery from COVID-19. The receptors shown here come from a human donor who had recovered from COVID-19.

The V and J genes are TRBV6-6 and TRBJ1-5, with D unresolved. V was trimmed by 2 bases and J by 3 bases, leaving 11 bases between them. CDR1 is MNHNY and CDR2 is SVGAGI in the germline V gene (reference sequence). The CDR3 is made up of 15 amino acids. CDR3 in DNA: TGTGCCAGCAGTTACCTAGGTGGAGTCAATCAGCCCCAGCATTTT. Translation: CASSYLGGVNQPQHF.

V gene TRBV2 combines with J gene TRBJ2-3; weak D call: TRBD2 (6 bases). This CDR3 has 14 amino acids. Trimming stripped 3 bases from V and 4 bases from J, with 11 bases between. Germline CDR1 and CDR2: SNHLY and FYNNEI. Here the CDR3 reads CASSELAVPDTQYF. The CDR3 DNA reads as TGTGCCAGCAGTGAGTTAGCGGTCCCAGATACGCAGTATTTT.